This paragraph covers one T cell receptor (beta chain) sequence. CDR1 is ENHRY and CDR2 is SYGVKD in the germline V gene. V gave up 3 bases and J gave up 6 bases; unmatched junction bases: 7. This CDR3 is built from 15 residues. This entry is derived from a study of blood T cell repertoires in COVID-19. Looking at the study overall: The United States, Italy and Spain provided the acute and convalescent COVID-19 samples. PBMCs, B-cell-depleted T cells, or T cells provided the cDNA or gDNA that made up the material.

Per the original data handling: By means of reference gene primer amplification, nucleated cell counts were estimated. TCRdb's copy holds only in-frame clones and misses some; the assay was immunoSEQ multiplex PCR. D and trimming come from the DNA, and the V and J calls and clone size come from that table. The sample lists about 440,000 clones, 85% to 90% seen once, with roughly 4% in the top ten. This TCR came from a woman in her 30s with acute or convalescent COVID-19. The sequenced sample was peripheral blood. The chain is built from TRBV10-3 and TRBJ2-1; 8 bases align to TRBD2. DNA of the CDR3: TGTGCCATCAGTGAAACTAGCGGTTCGGGCAATGAGCAGTTCTTC. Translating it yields CAISETSGSGNEQFF.